The 21 T cell receptor beta chains given below trace back to one sample, sequenced in a study of identical twins. From the 5' RACE reads, TCRdb called clonotypes with MiXCR, one entry per CDR3 protein. The data contain 400,000 to 500,000 distinct CDR3 sequences, 13% to 15% of them seen just once; the ten biggest clones take up approximately 0.98%. These data also featured in a second study, about yellow fever vaccine responses in identical twins.

The sequencing input was CD4+ T cells sorted from blood. The receptors derive from a woman younger than 35 in good health.

This clonotype was recorded a few times. The chain couples TRBV28 to TRBJ2-7; a weak D match, TRBD2 (6 bases). The V gene lost 10 bases and the J gene lost 11 bases, with 15 bases spanning the gap. Germline V lookup: CDR1 MDHEN, CDR2 SYDVKM. The CDR3 has 10 amino acids. The CDR3 sequence is CATRGREEYF. As DNA, the CDR3 is TGTGCCACCCGGGGAAGGGAGGAGTACTTC.

This clonotype showed up just a few times. The chain joins TRBV20-1 to TRBJ2-7, with 8 bases matching TRBD2. Germline lookup yields CDR1 DFQATT and CDR2 SNEGSKA (reference sequence). Germline trimming cut 6 bases from V and 0 bases from J; bases unmatched to any gene: 7. This CDR3 has 14 amino acids. CDR3 region: CSATPSGSSYEQYF. The CDR3 DNA reads as TGCAGTGCAACGCCCAGCGGGAGCTCCTACGAGCAGTACTTC.

This clonotype was seen a few times. CDR3 loop: CASTTSGGTYEQYF. In DNA form, the CDR3 reads TGTGCCAGCACCACCTCCGGGGGTACATACGAGCAGTACTTC. The chain couples TRBV5-6 to TRBJ2-7; the D gene is possibly TRBD2 (6 bases). Trimming took 6 bases from V and 4 from J, leaving 17 bases between them. CDR1 SGHDT and CDR2 YYEEEE come from the germline V gene. The length of the CDR3 is 14 residues.

Only a few counts were recorded for this clonotype. The V call is TRBV6-5, the J call TRBJ2-2; tentative D call: TRBD1 (6 bases). Germline CDR1 and CDR2: MNHEY and SVGAGI. CDR3 length equals 15 residues. Trimming left V 2 bases short and J 4 bases short, with 11 bases between. CDR3 in amino acids: CASSYQQGRTGELFF. CDR3 bases: TGTGCCAGCAGTTACCAACAGGGTCGCACCGGGGAGCTGTTTTTT.

This clonotype was observed a few times. This rearrangement joins TRBV18 to TRBJ2-7, with D maybe TRBD2 (6 bases). Trimming removed 6 bases at V and 2 bases at J, with 20 bases between. The CDR3 is 16 amino acids. Germline loops: CDR1 KGHSH, CDR2 LQKENI. CDR3 loop: CASSMTSRSPTYEQYF. The CDR3, as DNA: TGTGCCAGCTCCATGACTAGTCGTAGTCCTACCTACGAGCAGTACTTC.

This chain links TRBV6-1 with TRBJ2-3; D is unresolved. CDR3 length: 14 amino acids. The germline V gene has CDR1 MNHNS and CDR2 SASEGT. V lost 11 bases and J lost 4, with 19 bases in between. The CDR3 loop reads CAGLVPNHPDTQYF. CDR3 DNA: TGTGCCGGGTTGGTCCCCAACCATCCAGATACGCAGTATTTT.

This clonotype has only a few counts. The V gene is TRBV20-1, the J gene TRBJ2-1; D is perhaps TRBD2 (5 bases). V dropped 4 bases and J dropped 6 bases, with 13 bases sitting between them. Germline CDR1 reads DFQATT; CDR2 reads SNEGSKA (reference sequence). CDR3 length: 13 residues. As DNA, the CDR3 is TGCAGTGCTAACCGGGGAGATGGCAATGAGCAGTTCTTC. Residues: CSANRGDGNEQFF.

This clonotype was seen a handful of times. The J gene is TRBJ2-1, the V gene TRBV10-2, with D possibly being TRBD2 (5 bases). V was trimmed by 0 bases and J by 6 bases, leaving 15 bases between them. Germline V gives CDR1 WSHSY, CDR2 SAAADI. The length of the CDR3 is 16 residues. The CDR3 DNA is TGCGCCAGCAGTGAGTCGGTAGGACTTCTCCTCAATGAGCAGTTCTTC. Protein: CASSESVGLLLNEQFF.

The V call is TRBV4-2, the J call TRBJ2-1, with no clear D. This CDR3 is built from 14 residues. Germline V gives CDR1 LGHNA, CDR2 YNFKEQ. V shed 4 bases and J shed 7 bases, with 14 bases lying between them. Here the CDR3 reads CASSPGGSRNEQFF. CDR3 bases: TGTGCCAGCAGCCCCGGCGGAAGTCGGAATGAGCAGTTCTTC.

CDR3 in DNA: TGTGCCAGCAGCTTAGGCGAGCCACTCGAGCAGTACTTC. This codes for CASSLGEPLEQYF. The V and J genes are TRBV7-2 and TRBJ2-7; D gene ambiguous. Trimming cost V 1 base and J 6 bases, with 10 bases left between them. CDR3 length: 13 residues. CDR1 and CDR2 (germline): SGHTA, FQGNSA.

This rearrangement joins TRBV7-9 to TRBJ2-1; 12 bases agree with TRBD2. The J segment lost 5 bases and the V segment lost 3 bases, leaving 2 bases of the junction unmatched. The CDR3 extends over 15 amino acids. Germline V gene lookup returns CDR1 SEHNR and CDR2 FQNEAQ (reference sequence). CDR3 in DNA: TGTGCCAGCAGCTTCCGACTAGCGGGGGACAATGAGCAGTTCTTC. Its translation: CASSFRLAGDNEQFF.

The chain links TRBV7-9 to TRBJ2-2, with D unresolved. This CDR3 comprises 13 residues. The V gene lost 2 bases and the J gene lost 7 bases, with 8 bases spanning the gap. CDR1 SEHNR and CDR2 FQNEAQ come from the germline V gene (reference sequence). CDR3 amino acids: CASSLIRSGELFF. The CDR3 nucleotides read TGTGCCAGCAGCTTAATCCGTAGCGGGGAGCTGTTTTTT.

This clonotype was recorded a few times. The chain couples TRBV5-1 to TRBJ2-1; 8 bases line up with TRBD1. The CDR3 contains 14 residues. The junction had 14 bases not matched to a gene; V was cut back by 9 bases and J by 9 bases. Germline assignment: CDR1 SGHRS and CDR2 YFSETQ. The CDR3 DNA reads TGCGCCACCGGACAGGGAGTCGACTTAGGTGAGCAGTTCTTC. It translates to CATGQGVDLGEQFF.

The chain recombines TRBV20-1 with TRBJ2-1; TRBD2 is a possible D gene (6 bases). V lost 3 bases, J lost 10 bases, and 25 bases lay in between. CDR3 size: 16 residues. Germline CDR1 DFQATT, CDR2 SNEGSKA (reference sequence). CDR3 residues: CSARKGGNTEGREQFF. The CDR3 DNA reads as TGCAGTGCTAGGAAAGGAGGGAACACCGAGGGTCGGGAGCAGTTCTTC.

This clonotype occurred many times. The chain carries TRBV7-8 and TRBJ2-1; D is undetermined. CDR1 and CDR2 (germline): SGHVS, FQNEAQ. The CDR3 totals 11 residues. Between the trimmed V and J ends, which lost 10 bases and 0 bases, there was a span of 4 bases. The CDR3 region has the DNA TGTGCCATGGGCTCCTACAATGAGCAGTTCTTC. Translating it yields CAMGSYNEQFF.

The rearrangement links TRBV3-1 to TRBJ2-7; D remains ambiguous. With 2 bases removed from V and 5 bases from J, the gap between germline ends came to 10 bases. This CDR3 is 13 amino acids long. Germline values: CDR1 LGHDT, CDR2 YNNKEL (reference sequence). CDR3 nucleotides: TGTGCCAGCAGCCAATGGGGTAGTCACGAGCAGTACTTC. This sequence encodes CASSQWGSHEQYF.

This clonotype came up many times. The chain carries TRBV5-6 and TRBJ2-1, with D perhaps being TRBD1 or TRBD2 (5 bases each). This CDR3 contains 13 residues. Germline CDR1 is SGHDT and CDR2 is YYEEEE. V lost 0 bases and J lost 9, with 10 bases in between. Here the CDR3 reads CASSLAGQGEQFF. DNA of the CDR3: TGTGCCAGCAGCTTGGCGGGGCAGGGTGAGCAGTTCTTC. Using reference TRBV5-6 and TRBJ2-1 for the parts outside the CDR3, the full variable domain is DAGVTQSPTHLIKTRGQQVTLRCSPKSGHDTVSWYQQALGQGPQFIFQYYEEEERQRGNFPDRFSGHQFPNYSSELNVNALLLGDSALYLCASSLAGQGEQFFGPGTRLTVL.

This clonotype was seen only a few times. V usage is TRBV7-2 and J usage is TRBJ2-2; 7 nucleotides agree with TRBD2. J gave up 1 base and V 1 base, and 3 bases lay outside the gene matches. This CDR3 is built from 16 residues. Germline CDR1 and CDR2: SGHTA and FQGNSA. In nucleotides, the CDR3 is TGTGCCAGCAGCTTAGTCGGCGGGGGGAACACCGGGGAGCTGTTTTTT. It is translated as CASSLVGGGNTGELFF.

This clonotype showed up many times. J is TRBJ2-4 and V is TRBV16; maybe TRBD1 (5 bases). There are 15 residues in the CDR3. CDR1 is KGHSY, CDR2 FQNENV, per germline. V dropped 0 bases and J dropped 0 bases, with 6 bases sitting between them. CDR3 in amino acids: CASSQSGAAKNIQYF. In DNA form, the CDR3 reads TGTGCCAGCAGCCAATCAGGGGCAGCCAAAAACATTCAGTACTTC.

This clonotype was counted at least ten times. In DNA, the CDR3 is TGCAGCGTTGAAGTAGATACGCAGTATTTT. Translated, it gives CSVEVDTQYF. The chain recombines TRBV29-1 with TRBJ2-3; the D is unclear. The CDR3 runs 10 residues. Germline V lookup: CDR1 SQVTM, CDR2 ANQGSEA. V shed 1 base and J shed 5 bases, with 1 base lying between them.

The V gene is TRBV27, the J gene TRBJ2-5, with TRBD2 as a possible D gene (5 bases). Germline V gives CDR1 MNHEY, CDR2 SMNVEV (reference sequence). The CDR3 runs 17 residues. The germline V and J ends were trimmed by 0 bases and 0 bases, with 14 bases remaining between them. CDR3 protein: CASSLSSISAYQETQYF. The CDR3 nucleotides read TGTGCCAGCAGTTTATCGAGTATTAGCGCGTACCAAGAGACCCAGTACTTC.